The rows below give T cell receptor beta chains drawn from one sample of a study of blood T cell repertoires in COVID-19. The data were produced by immunoSEQ multiplex PCR, yet TCRdb's version contains in-frame clones alone and is incomplete. This table has approximately 120,000 clones, over 80% appearing once. Sample: peripheral blood. These receptors were obtained from a man aged 55-75 years with acute or convalescent COVID-19. CDR3s leave out the opening cysteine and the closing phenylalanine or tryptophan. Each record gives: V gene, J gene, CDR3 protein.

TRBV30	TRBJ1-4	AWEHGGANEKLF
TRBV6-5	TRBJ2-1	ASSSGSGSMSEQF
TRBV5-1	TRBJ1-1	ASSLVVGTGGERTEAF
TRBV15	TRBJ1-4	ATILLGTGLCEKLF
TRBV30	TRBJ1-2	AWSRGRWGYT
TRBV15	TRBJ2-4	ATSRGQGVDKNIQY
TRBV6-5	TRBJ2-2	ASTPSGSLAGELF
TRBV28	TRBJ2-1	ASSLTRGTSSAAWQF
TRBV5-1	TRBJ1-1	ASSFQGPMRDTEAF
TRBV11-3	TRBJ2-3	ASSLRGSSTDTQY
TRBV7-2	TRBJ2-3	ASSLAASLRTDTQY
TRBV7-2	TRBJ2-1	ASSSTIPGRGFNEQF
TRBV11-3	TRBJ2-2	ASTMGGGKTGELF
TRBV18	TRBJ1-1	ASSPGQGTEAF
TRBV6-5	TRBJ1-1	ASSYRGSEAF
TRBV7-3	TRBJ2-2	ASSPQGQGNTGELF
TRBV25-1	TRBJ1-2	ASSELGQAFYGYT
TRBV3-1/TRBV3-2	TRBJ2-1	ASTPSAGSYNEQF
TRBV7-8	TRBJ1-1	ASSWGQGASTEAF
TRBV6-5	TRBJ1-1	ASTRLSGITF
TRBV24-1	TRBJ1-1	ATSQRGLNTEAF
TRBV24-1	TRBJ1-5	ATSDPGAGDQPQH
TRBV4-2	TRBJ2-2	ASSQDMGREAGELF
TRBV19	TRBJ1-5	ASTTIRDRGGPGNQPQH
TRBV7-3	TRBJ1-6	ASSLTGVNSPLH
TRBV27	TRBJ2-1	ASSPISKGLTANEQF
TRBV14	TRBJ1-6	ASSPIRGQGGSPLH
TRBV11-2	TRBJ1-2	ASSSGGAQDYGYT
TRBV27	TRBJ1-6	ASSLKPPGQGSLPNSPLH
TRBV11-2	TRBJ1-1	ASRGTEAF
TRBV30	TRBJ1-2	AWTGGNYGYT
TRBV7-3	TRBJ2-1	ASSLSGFYNEQF
TRBV28	TRBJ1-2	ASSLFRTFYGYT
TRBV23-1	TRBJ2-2	ASSPRDTSNGELF
TRBV11-2	TRBJ2-6	ASSFRTSGANVLT
TRBV7-2	TRBJ2-3	ASSLGASTDTQY
TRBV28	TRBJ1-1	ASSTTGRYTEAF
TRBV5-6	TRBJ2-2	ASSLIRGRATGELF
TRBV4-2	TRBJ2-1	ASSQAATSASGEQF
TRBV30	TRBJ1-1	AWTDNLYTEAF
TRBV5-1	TRBJ1-1	ASAGTGGLNTEAF
TRBV28	TRBJ1-1	ASSLVQMNTEAF
TRBV6-6	TRBJ1-5	ASSPLGVLNQPQH
TRBV5-5	TRBJ2-7	ASSFRQGPNFYEQY
TRBV10-2	TRBJ1-2	ASSESGGNRIYGYT
TRBV4-1	TRBJ2-2	ASSQAGAPGELF
TRBV9	TRBJ1-1	ASVGIGGTEAF
TRBV6-5	TRBJ2-1	ASRQGGGRADEQF
TRBV5-1	TRBJ2-2	ASSPRGQGATGELF
TRBV6-5	TRBJ2-7	ASSYSGQLYEQY
TRBV18	TRBJ2-7	ASSPTTGGISYEQY
TRBV2	TRBJ2-1	ASSPRLVYNEQF
TRBV6-5	TRBJ2-3	ASIPRGSDTQY
TRBV9	TRBJ1-2	ASSPAGRGPYGYT
TRBV6-6	TRBJ2-6	ASTQKSSGANVLT
TRBV27	TRBJ2-2	ASSLGVLAGGPSGELF
TRBV15	TRBJ2-3	ATSRGGVGTDTQY
TRBV30	TRBJ1-6	ACDRGRWDNSPLH
TRBV28	TRBJ1-5	ASSLQGGNNQPQH